The 20 T cell receptor beta chains below were found in one sample sequenced in a study of blood T cell repertoires in COVID-19. Libraries were prepared by immunoSEQ multiplex PCR; TCRdb keeps only in-frame clonotypes and omits some of them. This sample has about 430,000 clones, with over 75% found just once. The sample taken for sequencing was PBMCs or T cells enriched from blood (not recorded which). Source of these receptors: a woman in her late teens or twenties who had been exposed to COVID-19.

V usage is TRBV6-5 and J usage is TRBJ2-5, with 11 bases matching TRBD2. Looked up from germline, CDR1 is MNHEY and CDR2 is SVGAGI. V lost 7 bases to trimming and J lost 4 bases; unmatched junction nucleotides: 5. This CDR3 has 14 residues. The CDR3 reads CASTPGLAAETQYF. CDR3 sequence (DNA): TGTGCCAGCACTCCGGGACTAGCGGCAGAGACCCAGTACTTC.

The chain combines TRBV28 with TRBJ2-5, with TRBD2 identical over 12 bases. Germline assignment: CDR1 MDHEN and CDR2 SYDVKM. V dropped 6 bases and J dropped 5; count of bases not matched to a gene: 10. CDR3 length: 16 amino acids. CDR3 DNA: TGTGCCAGCAGCTCAGCGGCTAGCGGGGGGGTTGAGACCCAGTACTTC. The encoded protein is CASSSAASGGVETQYF.

This clone showed up just once. The V and J genes are TRBV7-9 and TRBJ2-1, with 7 nucleotides matching TRBD1. The trim removed 1 base at V and 10 bases at J, leaving 10 bases unmatched. The length of the CDR3 is 15 residues. Germline assignment: CDR1 SEHNR and CDR2 FQNEAQ (reference sequence). The CDR3 loop is CASSLDFQGVGEQFF. Here the CDR3 DNA reads TGTGCCAGCAGCTTAGATTTCCAGGGGGTAGGAGAGCAGTTCTTC.

This chain links TRBV3-1 (or the pseudogene TRBV3-2) with TRBJ2-1; 14 bases are a match to TRBD2. J was trimmed by 8 bases and V by 4 bases; bases with no gene match: 7. The germline V gene has CDR1 LGHDT and CDR2 YNNKEL (reference sequence). CDR3 length: 16 amino acids. CDR3 protein: CASSLRLAGGPDEQFF. As DNA, the CDR3 is TGTGCCAGCAGCCTTCGACTAGCGGGGGGGCCGGATGAGCAGTTCTTC.

The chain carries TRBV14 and TRBJ2-2, with 7 bases matching TRBD2. The CDR3 is 16 amino acids. Germline CDR1 reads SGHDN; CDR2 reads FVKESK. After removal of 1 base from V and 4 bases from J, the junction contained 6 bases not matched to a gene. The CDR3 loop reads CASSQGLLARTGELFF. The CDR3 nucleotides read TGTGCCAGCAGCCAAGGGCTACTAGCGCGCACCGGGGAGCTGTTTTTT.

The chain recombines TRBV13 with TRBJ1-2; D gene unclear. Germline V gene data show CDR1 as PRHDT and CDR2 as FYEKMQ (reference sequence). CDR3 length: 15 amino acids. The V end was cut by 0 bases, the J end by 5 bases, with 13 bases between. CDR3 DNA sequence: TGTGCCAGCAGCTTAGGTGGTCGGTTCCTATATGGCTACACCTTC. Amino acid sequence: CASSLGGRFLYGYTF.

The rearrangement links TRBV7-6 to TRBJ1-4, with TRBD1 matching over 7 bases. This CDR3 has 16 residues. V gave up 5 bases and J gave up 0 bases; unmatched junction bases: 6. Germline-derived CDR1 and CDR2 are SGHVS and FNYEAQ. The CDR3 spells CASSDRQGATNEKLFF. CDR3 nucleotide sequence: TGTGCCAGCAGCGACCGACAGGGCGCAACTAATGAAAAACTGTTTTTT.

J is TRBJ2-6 and V is TRBV11-2; D is unclear. CDR3 size: 16 residues. The V and J ends lost 5 bases and 0 bases respectively, with 11 bases between them. CDR1 and CDR2 (germline): SGHAT, FQNNGV. The CDR3 DNA is TGTGCCAGCAGCCCTCAGGTCGCCTCTGGGGCCAACGTCCTGACTTTC. Residues: CASSPQVASGANVLTF.

The V call is TRBV11-2, the J call TRBJ2-1, with D hard to call. The germline V gene encodes CDR1 SGHAT and CDR2 FQNNGV. The V end lost 3 bases, the J end lost 5 bases, and 11 bases lay between the germline ends. The CDR3 runs to 14 residues. CDR3 nucleotides: TGTGCCAGCAGCTTTCGTCAGGTGAACAATGAGCAGTTCTTC. Protein product: CASSFRQVNNEQFF.

The V gene is TRBV27, the J gene TRBJ2-7, with D unresolved. V lost 0 bases to trimming and J lost 5 bases, with 11 bases between them. CDR3 length: 14 residues. Per germline, CDR1 MNHEY and CDR2 SMNVEV (reference sequence). For the CDR3, the DNA is TGTGCCAGCAGTTTATCTCCGGGTCTGAACGAGCAGTACTTC. This sequence encodes CASSLSPGLNEQYF.

The V call is TRBV28, the J call TRBJ2-7, with D possibly being TRBD1 (6 bases). CDR1 is MDHEN, CDR2 SYDVKM, per germline. The CDR3 has 16 amino acids. V lost 3 bases and J lost 0, with 15 bases in between. The CDR3 DNA follows: TGTGCCAGCAGTTTTCGGGACATCCCGAGCTCCTACGAGCAGTACTTC. Protein sequence: CASSFRDIPSSYEQYF.

This chain uses TRBV10-3 with TRBJ1-2, with TRBD1 matching 9 bases. The CDR3 is 14 amino acids. With V trimmed by 7 bases and J by 0 bases, 3 bases remained unmatched. The germline V gene has CDR1 ENHRY and CDR2 SYGVKD. The CDR3 bases are TGTGCCATCAATTGGGACAGGGCTAACTATGGCTACACCTTC. It codes for CAINWDRANYGYTF.

This rearrangement joins TRBV19 to TRBJ2-7; a possible D gene is TRBD1 (6 bases). The CDR3 totals 15 residues. Germline values: CDR1 LNHDA, CDR2 SQIVND (reference sequence). V was pared by 0 bases and J by 3 bases, with 12 bases between. CDR3 coding DNA: TGTGCCAGTAGTATAGAGGCAGGGGTGAGCTACGAGCAGTACTTC. This sequence encodes CASSIEAGVSYEQYF. Together with reference TRBV19 and TRBJ2-7, the CDR3 gives the full variable domain: DGGITQSPKYLFRKEGQNVTLSCEQNLNHDAMYWYRQDPGQGLRLIYYSQIVNDFQKGDIAEGYSVSREKKESFPLTVTSAQKNPTAFYLCASSIEAGVSYEQYFGPGTRLTVT.

This chain uses TRBV24-1 with TRBJ2-1; TRBD2 matches 11 bases. The CDR3 runs 15 residues. Germline V gives CDR1 KGHDR, CDR2 SFDVKD. With V trimmed by 9 bases and J by 2 bases, 5 bases remained unmatched. CDR3 residues: CATEGSGGAYNEQFF. The CDR3 DNA reads as TGTGCCACCGAGGGTAGCGGGGGGGCCTACAATGAGCAGTTCTTC.

This chain links TRBV19 with TRBJ2-5; 10 bases agree with TRBD2. Germline assignment: CDR1 LNHDA and CDR2 SQIVND (reference sequence). This CDR3 region has 16 residues. With 3 bases clipped from V and 4 bases from J, the junction kept 8 bases outside the gene matches. In DNA form, the CDR3 reads TGTGCCAGTAGTATGGGAGGACTAGCGGTGGGAGAGACCCAGTACTTC. Amino acid sequence: CASSMGGLAVGETQYF.

V usage is TRBV19 and J usage is TRBJ1-6, with D perhaps TRBD1 (6 bases). Between the trimmed V and J ends, which lost 2 bases and 4 bases, there was a span of 18 bases. Germline V lookup: CDR1 LNHDA, CDR2 SQIVND (reference sequence). The CDR3 has 18 amino acids. In nucleotides, the CDR3 is TGTGCCAGTAGTATACGCGTCGGGGGGCTGGATTATAATTCACCCCTCCACTTT. It codes for CASSIRVGGLDYNSPLHF.

The chain is built from TRBV25-1 and TRBJ1-6, with unresolved D. Trimming removed 2 bases from V and 10 bases from J, with 9 bases in between. Germline assignment: CDR1 MGHDK and CDR2 SYGVNS. This CDR3 is 13 amino acids long. DNA for the CDR3: TGTGCCAGCAGTGAAGGCAAAATGTCACCCCTCCACTTT. Its translation: CASSEGKMSPLHF.

The V gene is TRBV7-2, the J gene TRBJ1-2; perhaps TRBD1 as D (5 bases). This CDR3 has 15 residues. Trimming cost V 1 base and J 2 bases, with 11 bases left between them. The germline gives CDR1 SGHTA, CDR2 FQGNSA. The CDR3 coding sequence is TGTGCCAGCAGCTTAGGACAGACTTCAAACTATGGCTACACCTTC. Its translation: CASSLGQTSNYGYTF.

For this clone: Within the sample, other DNA sequences also encode this same CDR3. The rearrangement joins TRBV9 to TRBJ2-3; 10 bases match TRBD2. The CDR3 loop spans 15 amino acids. V dropped 2 bases and J dropped 0; count of bases not matched to a gene: 0. Germline CDR1 reads SGDLS; CDR2 reads YYNGEE. This CDR3 is CASSVSGGSTDTQYF. For the CDR3, the DNA is TGTGCCAGCAGCGTTAGCGGGGGGAGCACAGATACGCAGTATTTT.

The chain joins TRBV28 to TRBJ2-3; D remains ambiguous. The CDR3 sequence is 13 residues long. V gave up 1 base and J gave up 9 bases, with 11 bases separating them. CDR1 and CDR2 from the germline V gene are MDHEN and SYDVKM. The CDR3 spells CASSLFMGTTQYF. The CDR3 DNA is TGTGCCAGCAGTTTATTTATGGGCACCACGCAGTATTTT.